This passage covers 17 T cell receptor beta chains from one sample sequenced in a study of shared clonotypes between healthy human individuals. The table came from immunoSEQ multiplex PCR; TCRdb's copy has only in-frame clones and leaves some out. The sample holds hundreds of thousands of clones, approximately 73% seen once. Sequences were obtained from memory CD4+ T cells sorted from blood. The sample's subset: CD45RA-negative fraction. These receptor sequences come from a woman in her twenties or thirties in good health.

This clone appeared a single time. This chain uses TRBV18 with TRBJ1-5; maybe TRBD1 (6 bases). Trimming took off 2 bases at V and 3 bases at J, with 17 bases between the two ends. Germline V CDR1 and CDR2: KGHSH, LQKENI. The CDR3 sequence is 17 residues long. CDR3 DNA sequence: TGTGCCAGCTCACCAACTCGAACTCGGGGGGCCAATCAGCCCCAGCATTTT. It codes for CASSPTRTRGANQPQHF.

In this sample, this clone turned up a few times. The rearrangement uses TRBV18 and TRBJ2-5, with D possibly being TRBD2 (6 bases). Looked up from germline, CDR1 is KGHSH and CDR2 is LQKENI. The CDR3 extends over 13 amino acids. Trimming took off 9 bases at V and 4 bases at J, with 15 bases between the two ends. The CDR3 here is CASHQGLRETQYF. The CDR3 coding sequence is TGTGCCAGTCACCAGGGACTTCGAGAGACCCAGTACTTC.

Ten or more counts support this clone. This chain connects TRBV27 to TRBJ2-7, with 11 bases aligning to TRBD1. The germline gives CDR1 MNHEY, CDR2 SMNVEV (reference sequence). This CDR3 spans 14 amino acids. V shed 5 bases, J shed 2 bases, and the junction held 2 bases outside the gene matches. CDR3 sequence reads: CASSVDRGPYEQYF. For the CDR3, the DNA is TGTGCCAGCAGTGTGGACAGGGGGCCCTACGAGCAGTACTTC.

The CDR3 DNA reads as TGCAGCGTTGACGCAGGGGAGTTGAAGACCCAGTACTTC. Protein product: CSVDAGELKTQYF. This chain links TRBV29-1 with TRBJ2-5; D is possibly TRBD1 (6 bases). Germline values: CDR1 SQVTM, CDR2 ANQGSEA. V lost 3 bases to trimming and J lost 6 bases, with 14 bases between them. CDR3 length: 13 amino acids.

CDR3 protein: CASSLMLADNEQFF. The CDR3 nucleotides read TGCGCCAGCAGCTTGATGCTAGCGGACAATGAGCAGTTCTTC. The J gene is TRBJ2-1, the V gene TRBV5-1, with 7 nucleotides matching TRBD2. The V and J ends lost 1 base and 5 bases, in that order; junction bases with no gene match: 3. CDR3 length: 14 residues. Looked up from germline, CDR1 is SGHRS and CDR2 is YFSETQ.

This clone was detected many times. The chain employs TRBV27 and TRBJ1-4; D is uncertain. The CDR3 has 14 amino acids. The V gene lost 6 bases and the J gene lost 5 bases, with 13 bases spanning the gap. Germline V lookup: CDR1 MNHEY, CDR2 SMNVEV (reference sequence). CDR3 protein: CASSMGKGNEKLFF. The DNA of the CDR3 is TGTGCCAGCAGCATGGGCAAAGGGAATGAAAAACTGTTTTTT.

The chain has TRBV27 and TRBJ2-3; 10 bases are a match to TRBD2. The CDR3 loop spans 15 amino acids. Trimming took 3 bases from V and 7 from J; bases not matched to a gene: 7. Looked up from germline, CDR1 is MNHEY and CDR2 is SMNVEV (reference sequence). This CDR3 is CASSLASGRINTQYF. CDR3 DNA: TGTGCCAGCAGTTTGGCTAGCGGGAGAATAAATACGCAGTATTTT.

V gene TRBV6-6 combines with J gene TRBJ2-2; a weak D match, TRBD2 (7 bases). Germline values: CDR1 MNHNY, CDR2 SVGAGI (reference sequence). The ends were cut back, 11 bases at V and 1 base at J, with 14 bases in the middle. This CDR3 spans 14 amino acids. CDR3 protein: CAHRGGGNTGELFF. As DNA, the CDR3 is TGTGCCCACCGAGGGGGGGGGAACACCGGGGAGCTGTTTTTT.

The chain is built from TRBV28 and TRBJ1-2, with D possibly matching TRBD1 (5 bases). Trimming removed 0 bases at V and 5 bases at J, with 13 bases between. The CDR3 spans 15 residues. Germline assignment: CDR1 MDHEN and CDR2 SYDVKM. The CDR3 coding sequence is TGTGCCAGCAGTTTATGGGATAGGGGAGGGTATGGCTACACCTTC. It is translated as CASSLWDRGGYGYTF.

This clone was counted at least ten times. The gene calls are TRBV27 and TRBJ1-2, with TRBD1 as a possible D gene (6 bases). This CDR3 contains 15 residues. V lost 5 bases and J 7 bases, leaving 20 bases between the germline ends. Germline V gene sequence: CDR1 MNHEY, CDR2 SMNVEV (reference sequence). CDR3: CASSPQQQGGLGYTF. CDR3 nucleotide sequence: TGTGCCAGCAGTCCGCAACAACAGGGTGGCCTTGGCTACACCTTC.

The chain is built from TRBV5-4 and TRBJ2-7; 8 bases are shared with TRBD1. The germline CDR1 and CDR2 sequences are SGHNT and YYREEE (reference sequence). The CDR3 is 14 amino acids. V gave up 3 bases and J gave up 2 bases; unmatched junction bases: 4. The CDR3 protein is CASSYRDRTYEQYF. In DNA, the CDR3 is TGTGCCAGCAGCTACCGGGACAGGACCTACGAGCAGTACTTC.

The rearrangement joins TRBV5-1 to TRBJ1-5; maybe TRBD1 (5 bases). The germline CDR1 and CDR2 sequences are SGHRS and YFSETQ. The CDR3 extends over 14 amino acids. V was cut by 1 base and J by 9 bases, with 14 bases left in between. Here the CDR3 DNA reads TGCGCCAGCAGCTTGTGGGGGGAGGAGCGGCCCCAGCATTTT. Translated: CASSLWGEERPQHF.

The table lists this clone with a few counts. The chain uses TRBV6-6 and TRBJ1-4; tentative D call: TRBD1 (5 bases). There are 16 residues in the CDR3. Germline V lookup: CDR1 MNHNY, CDR2 SVGAGI (reference sequence). Trimming cost V 5 bases and J 0 bases, with 13 bases left between them. CDR3 coding DNA: TGTGCCAGCAGTATTAGGACAACCGCAACTAATGAAAAACTGTTTTTT. Encoded protein: CASSIRTTATNEKLFF.

The chain uses TRBV28 and TRBJ1-2, with 8 bases identical to TRBD1. Germline values: CDR1 MDHEN, CDR2 SYDVKM. The V and J ends lost 6 bases and 14 bases, in that order; junction bases with no gene match: 17. The CDR3 is 14 residues long. CDR3 amino acids: CASRKSSGTGSPTF. DNA of the CDR3: TGTGCCAGCAGAAAATCCTCCGGGACAGGAAGTCCTACCTTC.

This clone was counted a few times. The chain employs TRBV5-6 and TRBJ2-3; D is unresolved. Germline V gives CDR1 SGHDT, CDR2 YYEEEE. Trimming removed 2 bases from V and 2 bases from J, with 6 bases in between. This CDR3 has 13 residues. CDR3 in DNA: TGTGCCAGCAGCTTACTCGACACAGATACGCAGTATTTT. Translation: CASSLLDTDTQYF. The variable domain in full, completed from reference TRBV5-6 and TRBJ2-3, reads DAGVTQSPTHLIKTRGQQVTLRCSPKSGHDTVSWYQQALGQGPQFIFQYYEEEERQRGNFPDRFSGHQFPNYSSELNVNALLLGDSALYLCASSLLDTDTQYFGPGTRLTVL.

Turning to this clone: Compared with germline, one end of the junction differs, possibly owing to a read error. V and J are TRBV11-2 and TRBJ1-4, with D unclear. The CDR3 sequence is 13 residues long. Germline CDR1 reads SGHAT; CDR2 reads FQNNGV. As DNA, the CDR3 is TGTGCCAGCAGCTTACTACGGGTCGGGGAAATTGCTTTT. It codes for CASSLLRVGEIAF. Based on the CDR3 plus reference TRBV11-2 and TRBJ1-4, the full variable domain is EAGVAQSPRYKIIEKRQSVAFWCNPISGHATLYWYQQILGQGPKLLIQFQNNGVVDDSQLPKDRFSAERLKGVDSTLKIQPAKLEDSAVYLCASSLLRVGEIAFGSGTQLSVL.

The CDR3 loop is CASSSSGRGTYNEQFF. The CDR3 DNA is TGTGCCAGCAGTTCCTCGGGACGGGGGACCTACAATGAGCAGTTCTTC. V usage is TRBV28 and J usage is TRBJ2-1; perhaps TRBD2 as D (6 bases). The V end was cut by 4 bases, the J end by 2 bases, with 15 bases between. Per the germline V gene, CDR1 is MDHEN and CDR2 is SYDVKM. The CDR3 totals 16 residues. Complete variable domain (other parts from reference TRBV28 and TRBJ2-1): DVKVTQSSRYLVKRTGEKVFLECVQDMDHENMFWYRQDPGLGLRLIYFSYDVKMKEKGDIPEGYSVSREKKERFSLILESASTNQTSMYLCASSSSGRGTYNEQFFGPGTRLTVL.